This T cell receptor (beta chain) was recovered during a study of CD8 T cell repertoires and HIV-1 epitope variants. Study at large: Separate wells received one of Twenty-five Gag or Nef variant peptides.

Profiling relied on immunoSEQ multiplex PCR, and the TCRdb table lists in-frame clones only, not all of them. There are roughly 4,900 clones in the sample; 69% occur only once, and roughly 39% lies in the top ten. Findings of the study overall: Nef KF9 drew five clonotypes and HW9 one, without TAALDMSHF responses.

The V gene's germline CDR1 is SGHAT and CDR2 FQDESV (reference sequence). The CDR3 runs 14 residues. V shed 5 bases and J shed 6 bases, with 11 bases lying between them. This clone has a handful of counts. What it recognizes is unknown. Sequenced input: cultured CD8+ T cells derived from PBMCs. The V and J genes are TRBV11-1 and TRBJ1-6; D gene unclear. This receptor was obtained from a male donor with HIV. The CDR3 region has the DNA TGTGCCAGCAGCGAAAATCGGATTAATTCACCCCTCCACTTT. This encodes CASSENRINSPLHF.